The 9 T cell receptor beta chains below come from one sample, sequenced in a study of regulatory T cells in long-lasting Graves disease. The authors built TCR beta libraries using iRepertoire HTBI primers and Arm-PCR of CDR3 regions. TCRdb passed the multiplex PCR reads through MiXCR, listing each CDR3 protein once. Among 540,000 or so distinct CDR3 sequences, roughly 12% were seen once, and the ten largest hold roughly 10%. This sample's time point: newly diagnosed GD, antithyroid drugs for less than 3 months. Isolated PBMC RNA provided the starting material for the TCR library. These same data were also listed under a study on T cells in Graves' hyperthyroidism and ophthalmopathy.

Sequences were derived from peripheral blood mononuclear cells (PBMCs), sampled at new diagnosis, from a patient treated with antithyroid drugs. These receptors were collected from a man under 40 with Graves disease.

The chain joins TRBV12-5 to TRBJ2-3, with 7 nucleotides matching TRBD1. V was clipped by 6 bases and J by 3 bases; unmatched bases: 9. The CDR3 totals 15 residues. In germline, CDR1 is LGHNT, CDR2 FRNRAP. CDR3 DNA: TGTGCTAGTGGGACCTGGGGCAGGGGGACAGATACGCAGTATTTT. It yields the protein CASGTWGRGTDTQYF. The full variable domain, completed using reference TRBV12-5 and TRBJ2-3, is DARVTQTPRHKVTEMGQEVTMRCQPILGHNTVFWYRQTMMQGLELLAYFRNRAPLDDSGMPKDRFSAEMPDATLATLKIQPSEPRDSAVYFCASGTWGRGTDTQYFGPGTRLTVL.

In this sample, this clonotype turned up many times. The chain carries TRBV19 and TRBJ2-7; possible D gene TRBD1, 5 bases. The CDR3 spans 14 residues. Germline V gene data show CDR1 as LNHDA and CDR2 as SQIVND (reference sequence). V was pared by 6 bases and J by 1 base, with 13 bases between. In DNA, the CDR3 is TGTGCCAGTAGGAGGCAGGGTTGGTCCTACGAGCAGTACTTC. Its translation: CASRRQGWSYEQYF.

This clonotype occurred many times. V usage is TRBV27 and J usage is TRBJ1-5, with D perhaps TRBD1 (5 bases). In germline, CDR1 is MNHEY, CDR2 SMNVEV (reference sequence). The CDR3 loop spans 14 amino acids. The V end lost 8 bases, the J end lost 4 bases, and 15 bases lay between the germline ends. CDR3 in DNA: TGTGCCAGCCGCTCGGGGCTGGGGAATCAGCCCCAGCATTTT. Translating it yields CASRSGLGNQPQHF.

Ten or more counts support this clonotype. This chain links TRBV6-5 with TRBJ2-2, with TRBD2 identical over 11 bases. This CDR3 has 18 amino acids. The germline CDR1 and CDR2 sequences are MNHEY and SVGAGI. The trim removed 0 bases at V and 5 bases at J, leaving 8 bases unmatched. CDR3 sequence: CASSYSRLAGGRTGELFF. The CDR3 bases are TGTGCCAGCAGTTACTCGAGGCTAGCGGGAGGAAGGACCGGGGAGCTGTTTTTT.

About this clonotype itself: This may stem from a read error, because a much larger clone lies one nucleotide away. The rearrangement joins TRBV6-2 or TRBV6-3 to TRBJ2-1; 10 positions agree with TRBD2. Germline V gene sequence: CDR1 MNHEY, CDR2 SVGEGT. This CDR3 region has 14 residues. With 8 bases clipped from V and 5 bases from J, the junction kept 6 bases outside the gene matches. The CDR3 spells CASASGGVNNEQFF. The CDR3 DNA follows: TGTGCCAGCGCCAGCGGGGGGGTGAACAATGAGCAGTTCTTC.

This clonotype was seen ten or more times. J is TRBJ1-1 and V is TRBV7-6, with D unresolved. The germline gives CDR1 SGHVS, CDR2 FNYEAQ. The CDR3 contains 13 residues. Trimming removed 4 bases from V and 5 bases from J, with 11 bases in between. CDR3 sequence: CASSSSLGTEAFF. The CDR3, as DNA: TGTGCCAGCAGCTCGTCGTTAGGGACTGAAGCTTTCTTT.

This clonotype was counted many times. The chain uses TRBV3-1 and TRBJ1-2; no clear D gene. CDR1 and CDR2 (germline): LGHDT, YNNKEL (reference sequence). The germline V and J ends were trimmed by 5 bases and 8 bases, with 18 bases remaining between them. This CDR3 is 14 amino acids long. The CDR3 sequence: CASSFRTVNDGYTF. As DNA, the CDR3 is TGTGCCAGCAGCTTCAGGACGGTGAACGACGGCTACACCTTC.

This clonotype appeared many times. V gene TRBV12-3 or TRBV12-4 combines with J gene TRBJ2-2; 9 bases align to TRBD1. V dropped 5 bases and J dropped 4; count of bases not matched to a gene: 5. This CDR3 spans 15 amino acids. This chain's CDR3 is CASSPGQGPTGELFF. The CDR3 region has the DNA TGTGCCAGCAGTCCCGGACAGGGGCCCACCGGGGAGCTGTTTTTT.

This clonotype was counted many times. The chain carries TRBV28 and TRBJ1-1; 7 bases line up with TRBD1. CDR1 MDHEN and CDR2 SYDVKM come from the germline V gene. The CDR3 is made up of 13 amino acids. V lost 5 bases and J lost 5; bases outside the gene matches: 5. CDR3 nucleotides: TGTGCCAGCAGTCCAGGGGGATTAACTGAAGCTTTCTTT. Its protein is CASSPGGLTEAFF.